This TCR beta chain stems from a study of blood T cell repertoires in COVID-19. Across the study: There were acute and convalescent COVID-19 samples, and they came from the United States, Italy and Spain. T cells, B-cell-depleted T cells, or PBMCs supplied cDNA or gDNA.

The authors' processing: Researchers report that nucleated cell counts were estimated from reference gene primer amplification. The assay was immunoSEQ multiplex PCR, and TCRdb's table has in-frame clones only and misses some. D and trimming were read from the DNA, whereas the V and J calls and clone size are those reported in that table. This sample has 200,000 to 300,000 clones, with less than 90% found just once. In germline, CDR1 is KGHSH, CDR2 LQKENI. The length of the CDR3 is 19 residues. With V trimmed by 3 bases and J by 5 bases, 18 bases remained unmatched. The sample comprised peripheral blood. The receptor was isolated from a middle-aged woman who had recovered from COVID-19. The chain has TRBV18 and TRBJ1-3; 8 nucleotides agree with TRBD1. The CDR3: CASSPSGTGLRRGRNTIYF. In nucleotides, the CDR3 is TGTGCCAGCTCACCGAGCGGGACAGGCCTCCGGAGGGGTAGAAACACCATATATTTT.